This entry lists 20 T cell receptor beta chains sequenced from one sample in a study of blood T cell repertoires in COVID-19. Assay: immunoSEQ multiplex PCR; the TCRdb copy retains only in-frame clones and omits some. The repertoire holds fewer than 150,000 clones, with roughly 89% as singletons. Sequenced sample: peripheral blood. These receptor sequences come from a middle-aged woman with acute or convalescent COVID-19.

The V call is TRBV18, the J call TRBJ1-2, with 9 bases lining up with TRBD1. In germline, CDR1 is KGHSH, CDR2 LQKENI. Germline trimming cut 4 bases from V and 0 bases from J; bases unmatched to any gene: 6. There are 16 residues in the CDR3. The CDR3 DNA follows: TGTGCCAGCTCACTGGACAGGGGCTCCGCTAACTATGGCTACACCTTC. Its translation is CASSLDRGSANYGYTF.

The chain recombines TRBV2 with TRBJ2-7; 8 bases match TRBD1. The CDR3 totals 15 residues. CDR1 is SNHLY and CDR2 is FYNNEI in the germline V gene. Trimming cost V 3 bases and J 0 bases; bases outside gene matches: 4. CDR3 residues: CASSDRTGSSYEQYF. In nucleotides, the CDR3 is TGTGCCAGCAGTGACAGGACAGGGAGCTCCTACGAGCAGTACTTC.

CDR3 protein: CASSALQGAAQPQHF. In nucleotides, the CDR3 is TGTGCCAGCAGCGCATTACAGGGGGCGGCTCAGCCCCAGCATTTT. V gene TRBV6-5 combines with J gene TRBJ1-5; 9 nucleotides agree with TRBD1. Losses at the gene ends were 6 bases for V and 6 bases for J; bases not matched to a gene: 9. The CDR3 sequence is 15 residues long. Germline CDR1 and CDR2: MNHEY and SVGAGI.

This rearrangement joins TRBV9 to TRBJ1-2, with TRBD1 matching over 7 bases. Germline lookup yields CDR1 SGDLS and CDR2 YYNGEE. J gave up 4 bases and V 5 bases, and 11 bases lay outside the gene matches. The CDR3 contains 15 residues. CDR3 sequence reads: CASSEGEGGIYGYTF. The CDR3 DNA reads TGTGCCAGCAGTGAGGGTGAAGGGGGCATCTATGGCTACACCTTC.

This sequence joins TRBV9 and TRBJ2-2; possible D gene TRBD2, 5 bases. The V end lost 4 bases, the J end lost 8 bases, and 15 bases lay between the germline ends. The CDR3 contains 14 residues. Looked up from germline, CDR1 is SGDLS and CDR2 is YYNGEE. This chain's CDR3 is CASSPLSGGGELFF. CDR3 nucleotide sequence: TGTGCCAGCAGCCCCCTGAGTGGCGGGGGGGAGCTGTTTTTT.

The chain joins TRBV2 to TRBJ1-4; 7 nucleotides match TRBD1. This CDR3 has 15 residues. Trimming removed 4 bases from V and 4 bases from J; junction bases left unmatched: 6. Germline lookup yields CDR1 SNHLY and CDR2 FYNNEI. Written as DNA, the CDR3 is TGTGCCAGCAGTGTCAGGACAGGAGTTAATGAAAAACTGTTTTTT. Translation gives CASSVRTGVNEKLFF. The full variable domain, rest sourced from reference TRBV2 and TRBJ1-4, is EPEVTQTPSHQVTQMGQEVILRCVPISNHLYFYWYRQILGQKVEFLVSFYNNEISEKSEIFDDQFSVERPDGSNFTLKIRSTKLEDSAMYFCASSVRTGVNEKLFFGSGTQLSVL.

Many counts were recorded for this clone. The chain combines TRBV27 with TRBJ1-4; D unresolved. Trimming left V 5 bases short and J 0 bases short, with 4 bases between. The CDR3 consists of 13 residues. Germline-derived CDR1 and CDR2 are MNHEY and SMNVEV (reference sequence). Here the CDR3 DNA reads TGTGCCAGCAGTCAAACAACTAATGAAAAACTGTTTTTT. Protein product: CASSQTTNEKLFF.

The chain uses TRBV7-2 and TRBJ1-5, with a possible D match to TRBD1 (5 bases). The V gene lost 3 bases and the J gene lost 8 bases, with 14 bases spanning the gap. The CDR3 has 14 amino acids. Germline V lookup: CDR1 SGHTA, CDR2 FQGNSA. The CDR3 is CASSLGQTIEPQHF. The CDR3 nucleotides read TGTGCCAGCAGCTTGGGGCAAACTATAGAGCCCCAGCATTTT.

CDR3 coding DNA: TGTGCCAGCAGAGAGACAGGGACACATGGCTACACCTTC. Translated: CASRETGTHGYTF. This chain connects TRBV9 to TRBJ1-2; 7 nucleotides line up with TRBD1. The CDR3 consists of 13 residues. V gave up 5 bases and J gave up 6 bases; unmatched junction bases: 7. The germline CDR1 and CDR2 sequences are SGDLS and YYNGEE.

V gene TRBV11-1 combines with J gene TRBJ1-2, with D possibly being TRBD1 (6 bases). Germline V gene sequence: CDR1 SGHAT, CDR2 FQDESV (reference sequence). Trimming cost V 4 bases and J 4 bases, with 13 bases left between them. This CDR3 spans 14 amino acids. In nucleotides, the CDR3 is TGTGCCAGCAGCTACACAGGGTTTGGCTATGGCTACACCTTC. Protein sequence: CASSYTGFGYGYTF.

CDR3 residues: CASSLRQGYNEQFF. DNA of the CDR3: TGTGCCAGCAGCTTAAGACAGGGCTACAATGAGCAGTTCTTC. The rearrangement joins TRBV7-9 to TRBJ2-1; 7 bases match TRBD1. Trimming removed 2 bases from V and 3 bases from J; junction bases left unmatched: 1. The CDR3 sequence is 14 residues long. Germline V CDR1 and CDR2: SEHNR, FQNEAQ (reference sequence).

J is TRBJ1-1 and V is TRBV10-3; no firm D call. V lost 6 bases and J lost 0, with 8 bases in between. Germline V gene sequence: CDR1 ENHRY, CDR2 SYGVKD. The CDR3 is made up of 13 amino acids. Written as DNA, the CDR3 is TGTGCCATCAGCGTACAGATGAACACTGAAGCTTTCTTT. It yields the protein CAISVQMNTEAFF.

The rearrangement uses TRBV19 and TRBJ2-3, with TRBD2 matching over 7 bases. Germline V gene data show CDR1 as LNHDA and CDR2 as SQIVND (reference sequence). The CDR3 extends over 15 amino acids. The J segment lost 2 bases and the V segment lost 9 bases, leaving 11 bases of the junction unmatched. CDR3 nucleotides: TGTGCCAGGGGACTACAGCCTCCCTCCACAGATACGCAGTATTTT. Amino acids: CARGLQPPSTDTQYF. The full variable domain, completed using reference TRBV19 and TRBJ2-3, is DGGITQSPKYLFRKEGQNVTLSCEQNLNHDAMYWYRQDPGQGLRLIYYSQIVNDFQKGDIAEGYSVSREKKESFPLTVTSAQKNPTAFYLCARGLQPPSTDTQYFGPGTRLTVL.

The CDR3: CASSLGIGTPGTQYF. The CDR3 DNA reads TGTGCCAGCAGCTTAGGGATAGGGACTCCCGGGACCCAGTACTTC. The chain joins TRBV7-2 to TRBJ2-5; D is perhaps TRBD2 (6 bases). CDR3 size: 15 residues. Trimming took 1 base from V and 7 from J, leaving 16 bases between them. Germline assignment: CDR1 SGHTA and CDR2 FQGNSA.

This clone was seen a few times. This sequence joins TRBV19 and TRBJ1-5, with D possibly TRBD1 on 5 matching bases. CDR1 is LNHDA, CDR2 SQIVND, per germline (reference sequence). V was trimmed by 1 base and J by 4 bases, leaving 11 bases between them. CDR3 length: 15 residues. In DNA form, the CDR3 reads TGTGCCAGTAGTATAGGGGGGGGTCCTAATCAGCCCCAGCATTTT. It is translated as CASSIGGGPNQPQHF.

CDR3 protein: CASSQEEGHQAFF. The CDR3 nucleotides read TGCGCCAGCAGCCAAGAAGAAGGACACCAAGCTTTCTTT. The V gene is TRBV4-1, the J gene TRBJ1-1, with D possibly being TRBD1 (5 bases). The germline V gene encodes CDR1 MGHRA and CDR2 YSYEKL. This CDR3 is built from 13 residues. Deletions cut 0 bases from V and 9 bases from J, with 11 bases between.

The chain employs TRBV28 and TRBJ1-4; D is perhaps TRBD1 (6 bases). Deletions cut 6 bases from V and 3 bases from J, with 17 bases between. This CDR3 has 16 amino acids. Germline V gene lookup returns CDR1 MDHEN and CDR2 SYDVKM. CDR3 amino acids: CASRLYRGGANEKLFF. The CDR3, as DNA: TGTGCCAGCAGACTCTATCGAGGGGGGGCTAATGAAAAACTGTTTTTT.

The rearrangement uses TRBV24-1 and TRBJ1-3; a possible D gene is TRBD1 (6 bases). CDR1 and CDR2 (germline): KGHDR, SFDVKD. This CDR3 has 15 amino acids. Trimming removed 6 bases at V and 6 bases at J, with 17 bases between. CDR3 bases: TGTGCCACCAGTCAAGGCACAGGGCTTCCAAACACCATATATTTT. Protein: CATSQGTGLPNTIYF.

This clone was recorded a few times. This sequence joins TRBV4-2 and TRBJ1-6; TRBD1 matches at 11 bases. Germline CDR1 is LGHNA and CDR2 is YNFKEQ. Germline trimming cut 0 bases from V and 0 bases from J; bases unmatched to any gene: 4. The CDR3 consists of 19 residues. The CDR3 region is CASSQEGQGGFSYNSPLHF. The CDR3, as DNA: TGTGCCAGCAGCCAAGAGGGACAGGGGGGATTCTCCTATAATTCACCCCTCCACTTT.

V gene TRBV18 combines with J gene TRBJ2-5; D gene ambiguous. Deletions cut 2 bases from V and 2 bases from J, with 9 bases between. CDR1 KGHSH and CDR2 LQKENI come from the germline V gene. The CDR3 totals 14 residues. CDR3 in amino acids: CASSPAGQQETQYF. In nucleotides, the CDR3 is TGTGCCAGCTCACCAGCAGGCCAACAAGAGACCCAGTACTTC.